This T cell receptor (beta chain) came from a study of OX40 agonist ivuxolimab in advanced cancers. Study information: Patients received intravenous ivuxolimab every 2 weeks at 0.01 to 10 mg/kg. At 65% to 85% male, the cohort had a mean age of approximately 60 years, ranging from about 23 to 79. Findings and caveats of the study: At 0.1 to 3.0 mg/kg, CD4+ and CD8+ blood T cells expanded clonally by week 6.

Trimming cost V 1 base and J 5 bases, with 11 bases left between them. The CDR3 has 15 residues. Germline-derived CDR1 and CDR2 are SGHVS and FNYEAQ. As concerns this clone: Its cognate antigen is unknown.

Patients were excluded for autoimmune disease history or systemic immunosuppression. Sequenced by immunoSEQ multiplex PCR; TCRdb stores in-frame clones only, minus some. The table records almost 20,000 clones, 70% to 90% of them present only once. This sequence joins TRBV7-6 and TRBJ2-2; perhaps TRBD1 as D (5 bases). The sample consisted of CD4+ or CD8+ T cells sorted from blood, taken in a trial of the OX40 agonist ivuxolimab. The sequence came from an adult with an advanced solid tumor such as melanoma, head and neck, liver or kidney cancer. As DNA, the CDR3 is TGTGCCAGCAGCTTAGTCAGGGCTAAGACCGGGGAGCTGTTTTTT. Translation: CASSLVRAKTGELFF.